These T cell receptor beta chains were read from a single sample in a study of cytomegalovirus exposure and HLA in healthy donors. The data were produced by immunoSEQ multiplex PCR, yet TCRdb's version contains in-frame clones alone and is incomplete. This table has 100,000 to 150,000 clones, 77% appearing once. Source material: PBMCs. All receptors come from a woman in her sixties or seventies in good health and CMV-seronegative. Each CDR3 is given with its conserved first and last residue. The D gene is left open where the match is weak. Not every row has a clone size; where given, it reads once, few, many or a size class.

D gene,clone size,J gene,V gene,CDR3 protein,CDR3 DNA
TRBD2,.,TRBJ2-7,TRBV11-2,CASSSIQAGVYEQYF,TGTGCCAGCAGCTCCATTCAAGCGGGAGTATACGAGCAGTACTTC
TRBD1,.,TRBJ1-1,TRBV5-1,CASSTNRDREAFF,TGCGCCAGCAGCACGAACCGGGACAGAGAAGCTTTCTTT
TRBD2,.,TRBJ2-3,TRBV7-6,CASSASSGGYRATQYF,TGTGCCAGCAGCGCAAGTAGCGGGGGGTACAGGGCTACGCAGTATTTT
TRBD2,.,TRBJ2-5,TRBV5-4,CASSLVLLAGDQETQYF,TGTGCCAGCAGCTTGGTATTACTAGCGGGCGATCAAGAGACCCAGTACTTC
.,few,TRBJ2-1,TRBV19,CASSIGLVGGTYNEQFF,TGTGCCAGTAGTATAGGTCTAGTGGGCGGGACCTACAATGAGCAGTTCTTC
TRBD1,.,TRBJ1-6,TRBV30,CAWDPGQGDSPLHF,TGTGCCTGGGACCCGGGACAGGGGGATTCACCCCTCCACTTT
.,.,TRBJ2-7,TRBV30,CAWLPGLDSYEQYF,TGTGCCTGGTTGCCGGGATTGGACTCCTACGAGCAGTACTTC
.,.,TRBJ2-6,TRBV9,CASSEPLQGVGANVLTF,TGTGCCAGCAGCGAGCCCCTGCAAGGGGTAGGGGCCAACGTCCTGACTTTC
.,.,TRBJ2-3,TRBV7-8,CASSLGLVVVTDTQYF,TGTGCCAGCAGCTTGGGGCTAGTCGTGGTCACAGATACGCAGTATTTT
.,.,TRBJ2-2,TRBV6-6,CASRGLGIITGELFF,TGTGCCAGCAGGGGACTCGGGATAATCACCGGGGAGCTGTTTTTT
TRBD2,.,TRBJ2-1,TRBV29-1,CSVETSARTQFF,TGCAGCGTTGAGACTAGCGCGAGGACCCAGTTCTTC
.,.,TRBJ2-5,TRBV5-8,CASSEVKVQETQYF,TGTGCCAGCAGCGAGGTAAAGGTCCAAGAGACCCAGTACTTC
.,.,TRBJ2-2,TRBV7-3,CASSLSLGPGELFF,TGTGCCAGCAGCTTATCTCTAGGCCCCGGGGAGCTGTTTTTT
TRBD1,few,TRBJ2-1,TRBV27,CASSLAGGNEQFF,TGTGCCAGCAGTCTTGCAGGGGGTAATGAGCAGTTCTTC
.,.,TRBJ2-3,TRBV2,CASSPPFTDTQYF,TGTGCCAGCAGTCCCCCCTTCACAGATACGCAGTATTTT
TRBD1,.,TRBJ1-2,TRBV23-1,CASSHPVPNRGGGYTF,TGCGCCAGCAGTCACCCCGTACCCAACAGGGGAGGAGGCTACACCTTC
.,.,TRBJ1-2,TRBV28,CASSLRLGGIGYTF,TGTGCCAGCAGTTTACGGCTAGGGGGTATCGGCTACACCTTC
.,.,TRBJ2-1,TRBV5-1,CASSSRPVSYNEQFF,TGCGCCAGCAGTTCGCGGCCGGTCTCCTACAATGAGCAGTTCTTC
.,.,TRBJ1-4,TRBV6-5,CASSYSRPASEKLFF,TGTGCCAGCAGTTACTCGCGGCCGGCCAGTGAAAAACTGTTTTTT
TRBD1,.,TRBJ2-2,TRBV5-1,CASSQDRGSAGELFF,TGCGCCAGCAGCCAGGACAGGGGCAGCGCCGGGGAGCTGTTTTTT
TRBD2,.,TRBJ2-1,TRBV2,CASRREIPYNEQFF,TGTGCCAGTAGGCGGGAGATCCCCTACAATGAGCAGTTCTTC
.,few,TRBJ1-2,TRBV20-1,CSASTEGYTF,TGCAGTGCTAGCACAGAGGGCTACACCTTC
.,.,TRBJ2-4,TRBV5-1,CASTPELTKNIQYF,TGCGCCAGCACGCCGGAGTTGACCAAAAACATTCAGTACTTC
TRBD2,.,TRBJ2-3,TRBV7-9,CASSHLLAGGTDTQYF,TGTGCCAGCAGCCACCTACTAGCGGGGGGCACAGATACGCAGTATTTT
.,.,TRBJ1-1,TRBV5-6,CASSLGRVASTEAFF,TGTGCCAGCAGCTTGGGCAGGGTTGCGAGCACTGAAGCTTTCTTT
TRBD1,.,TRBJ1-3,TRBV2,CASSGQGAFFGNTIYF,TGTGCCAGCAGTGGACAGGGGGCCTTCTTTGGAAACACCATATATTTT
.,.,TRBJ2-5,TRBV11-2,CASSSISITRLRETQYF,TGTGCCAGCAGCTCCATCTCAATTACCCGCCTCAGGGAGACCCAGTACTTC
.,.,TRBJ2-1,TRBV18,CASSPPLDIEQFF,TGTGCCAGCTCACCCCCTTTAGATATTGAGCAGTTCTTC
.,.,TRBJ1-5,TRBV6-1,CATLREGATNQPQHF,TGTGCCACGCTACGAGAGGGCGCAACAAATCAGCCCCAGCATTTT
TRBD1,.,TRBJ2-7,TRBV6-5,CASRQLRDRAHEQYF,TGTGCCAGCAGGCAACTCAGGGACAGGGCTCACGAGCAGTACTTC
.,.,TRBJ1-1,TRBV6-1,CASSVSGITEAFF,TGTGCCAGCAGCGTATCAGGGATAACTGAAGCTTTCTTT
.,.,TRBJ2-3,TRBV5-1,CASSLVAGTTDTQYF,TGCGCCAGCAGCTTGGTAGCCGGAACGACAGATACGCAGTATTTT
TRBD1,.,TRBJ1-3,TRBV7-2,CASSLVGTGTFGNTIYF,TGTGCCAGCAGCTTAGTAGGGACAGGAACTTTTGGAAACACCATATATTTT
.,.,TRBJ1-1,TRBV5-1,CASRTQNTEAFF,TGCGCCAGCAGGACACAGAACACTGAAGCTTTCTTT
TRBD2,.,TRBJ2-5,TRBV5-4,CASGRRGGQETQYF,TGTGCCAGCGGCCGCCGGGGGGGCCAAGAGACCCAGTACTTC
TRBD2,.,TRBJ2-7,TRBV14,CASSPTSGYEQYF,TGTGCCAGCAGCCCGACTAGCGGTTACGAGCAGTACTTC
.,.,TRBJ1-2,TRBV30,CAWNDARTGGYTF,TGTGCCTGGAATGACGCGAGGACTGGGGGCTACACCTTC